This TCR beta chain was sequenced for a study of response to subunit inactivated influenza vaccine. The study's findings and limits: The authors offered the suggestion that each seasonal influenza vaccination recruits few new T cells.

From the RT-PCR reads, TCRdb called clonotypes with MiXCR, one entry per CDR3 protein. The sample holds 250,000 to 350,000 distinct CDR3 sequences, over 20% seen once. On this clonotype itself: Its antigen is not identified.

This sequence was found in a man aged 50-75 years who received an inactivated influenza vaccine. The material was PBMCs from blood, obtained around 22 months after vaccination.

CDR3 in DNA: TGTGCCAGCAGCTTGGGGCAGGCCTCCTACGAGCAGTACTTC. Translation gives CASSLGQASYEQYF. This rearrangement joins TRBV7-9 to TRBJ2-7; a weak D match, TRBD1 (5 bases). The CDR3 spans 14 residues. V was shortened by 3 bases and J by 0 bases, with 9 bases between the two germline ends. Germline CDR1 is SEHNR and CDR2 is FQNEAQ (reference sequence).